This T cell receptor beta chain was sequenced in a study of identifying expanded T cells in peripheral blood. Study results and caveats: Clone count variance between approximately two-week samples rose with total template count. Technical replicates showed around 1.1 changed clones; roughly two weeks roughly 16; four weeks 19.

CDR1 and CDR2 (germline): LNHDA, SQIVND (reference sequence). V lost 11 bases, J lost 5 bases, and 15 bases lay in between. The CDR3 loop spans 12 amino acids. During the collection period, no donor immune events like infections were recorded. For this clone: Its specificity is not known.

Sequencing used immunoSEQ multiplex PCR; TCRdb keeps in-frame clones, though not all of them. The sample yields around 81,000 clones, 70% to 90% seen once. This TCR came from a person aged 18 to 75 in good health. V gene TRBV19 combines with J gene TRBJ1-1; D unclear. The sample taken for sequencing was blood. The CDR3 sequence is CAVATAQTEAFF. In nucleotides, the CDR3 is TGTGCCGTTGCAACCGCTCAGACTGAAGCTTTCTTT.